This T cell receptor (beta chain) stems from a study of human thymus T cells. Sequencing used immunoSEQ multiplex PCR; TCRdb keeps in-frame clones, though not all of them. The table records roughly 120,000 clones, about 93% of them present only once. With V trimmed by 5 bases and J by 6 bases, 15 bases remained unmatched. This CDR3 has 16 amino acids. CDR1 and CDR2 from the germline V gene are MDHEN and SYDVKM. Study-wide findings and caveats: An apparent bias in V and J gene usage was seen in thymic and blood repertoires. A high degree of thymic repertoire overlap among unrelated individuals was reported in related research.

Thymic material originated from resections removed in the course of corrective heart surgery. All donors were healthy Finnish infants who were undergoing corrective surgery to treat congenital heart defects. Of note for this clone: The antigen remains undetermined.

The material sequenced was thymus tissue. The origin of this receptor is a boy under two years old with a congenital heart defect but otherwise immunologically healthy. The V and J genes are TRBV28 and TRBJ1-1; 7 nucleotides match TRBD1. CDR3 sequence reads: CASSPVPMGTVAEAFF. The CDR3, as DNA: TGTGCCAGCAGTCCTGTCCCAATGGGGACAGTAGCTGAAGCTTTCTTT. The whole variable domain, remainder taken from reference TRBV28 and TRBJ1-1, is DVKVTQSSRYLVKRTGEKVFLECVQDMDHENMFWYRQDPGLGLRLIYFSYDVKMKEKGDIPEGYSVSREKKERFSLILESASTNQTSMYLCASSPVPMGTVAEAFFGQGTRLTVV.